This is a list of T cell receptor beta chains from one sample in a study of human T cells and chemical hapten exposure. In TCRdb, the RACE reads were re-called with MiXCR into one record per CDR3 protein. The table shows some 120,000 distinct CDR3 sequences, with about 12% occurring only once. Sequencing used whole blood, obtained in connection with sensitization to the hapten diphenylcyclopropenone (DPC). The receptor source for this set is a woman between 50 and 59 years old with alopecia areata. Some clones in this sample may be carry-over from other donors' samples. The CDR3 runs from the conserved cysteine through the conserved F or W. The order of the fields is clone size, V gene, J gene, D gene, CDR3 DNA, CDR3 protein. The D gene is left open where the match is weak. A clone size is listed for some rows: how often the clone was seen (once, few, many), or a class if it is expanded.

abundance: few
v_gene: TRBV6-6
j_gene: TRBJ1-1
d_gene: -
CDR3nt: TGTGCCAGCAGTTACTCAAGTACTGAAGCTTTCTTT
CDR3aa: CASSYSSTEAFF

abundance: -
v_gene: TRBV20-1
j_gene: TRBJ1-5
d_gene: -
CDR3nt: TGCAGTGCCAGCCAGGACCAGGGGATCCGTGGTAGTCAGCCCCAGCATTTT
CDR3aa: CSASQDQGIRGSQPQHF

abundance: -
v_gene: TRBV20-1
j_gene: TRBJ2-7
d_gene: TRBD1
CDR3nt: TGCAGCCTTAAACCGGGACAGGGGTACGAGCAGTACTTC
CDR3aa: CSLKPGQGYEQYF

abundance: -
v_gene: TRBV12-3/TRBV12-4
j_gene: TRBJ2-5
d_gene: TRBD1
CDR3nt: TGTGCCAGCAGGACAGGGGTAGGAGGAGAGACCCAGTACTTC
CDR3aa: CASRTGVGGETQYF

abundance: many
v_gene: TRBV18
j_gene: TRBJ1-2
d_gene: -
CDR3nt: TGTGCCAGCTCACCAGCCTATGGCTACACCTTC
CDR3aa: CASSPAYGYTF

abundance: -
v_gene: TRBV7-2
j_gene: TRBJ1-5
d_gene: -
CDR3nt: TGTGCCAGCAGCTTAGTCTCGACCGGGACAACAGGTAGTCAGCCCCAGCATTTT
CDR3aa: CASSLVSTGTTGSQPQHF

abundance: many
v_gene: TRBV2
j_gene: TRBJ1-5
d_gene: TRBD1
CDR3nt: TGTGCCAGCAGTACAGACAGGGTATATCAGCCCCAGCATTTT
CDR3aa: CASSTDRVYQPQHF

abundance: -
v_gene: TRBV7-9
j_gene: TRBJ1-1
d_gene: -
CDR3nt: TGTGCCAGCGCCGCGAATGAAGCTTTCTTT
CDR3aa: CASAANEAFF

abundance: -
v_gene: TRBV4-2
j_gene: TRBJ1-2
d_gene: -
CDR3nt: TGTGCCAGCAGCCAAGAATGGAAGTCCATAAATGGCTACACCTTC
CDR3aa: CASSQEWKSINGYTF

abundance: -
v_gene: TRBV6-6
j_gene: TRBJ2-7
d_gene: -
CDR3nt: TGTGCCAGCAGACCTCCCAGCCAAGCCTACGAGCAGTACTTC
CDR3aa: CASRPPSQAYEQYF

abundance: -
v_gene: TRBV10-1
j_gene: TRBJ2-5
d_gene: TRBD2
CDR3nt: TGCGCCAGCAGTGATCGGGGGGGTGGTCAAGAGACCCAGTACTTC
CDR3aa: CASSDRGGGQETQYF

abundance: -
v_gene: TRBV5-1
j_gene: TRBJ2-7
d_gene: -
CDR3nt: TGCGCCAGCGGATCTTTCAGGGGGGCGCGGTACGAGCAGTACTTC
CDR3aa: CASGSFRGARYEQYF

abundance: -
v_gene: TRBV20-1
j_gene: TRBJ1-5
d_gene: TRBD1
CDR3nt: TGCAGTGCTGCCCGGACAGGCACTAGCAATCGGCCCCAGCATTTT
CDR3aa: CSAARTGTSNRPQHF

abundance: few
v_gene: TRBV24-1
j_gene: TRBJ1-2
d_gene: -
CDR3nt: TGTGCCACCAGTGATTCCGGGAGAAGAGACTATGGCTACACCTTC
CDR3aa: CATSDSGRRDYGYTF

abundance: many
v_gene: TRBV7-9
j_gene: TRBJ1-3
d_gene: -
CDR3nt: TGTGCCAGCACCTCATCGGCAGGGCGCTCTGGAAACACCATATATTTT
CDR3aa: CASTSSAGRSGNTIYF

abundance: many
v_gene: TRBV2
j_gene: TRBJ2-6
d_gene: -
CDR3nt: TGTGCCAGCAGTGGTGTTGGGCTGAGCTCTGGGGCCAACGTCCTGACTTTC
CDR3aa: CASSGVGLSSGANVLTF